The table lists the clone carrying this T cell receptor beta chain with a few counts. Clones were sequenced by immunoSEQ multiplex PCR, and TCRdb holds only the in-frame ones, with some missing. Of around 86,000 clones listed, roughly four fifths are singletons. There are 16 residues in the CDR3. V lost 7 bases and J 6 bases, leaving 24 bases between the germline ends. The germline V gene encodes CDR1 MDHEN and CDR2 SYDVKM. The data derive from a study of radiotherapy plus CTLA-4 blockade in lung cancer. This chain connects TRBV28 to TRBJ1-2; D might be TRBD1 (5 bases). The TCR sequence derives from a human donor with non-small cell lung cancer who had stable disease on radiotherapy plus ipilimumab. Sample: peripheral blood, taken from a patient treated with radiotherapy plus ipilimumab. The CDR3, as DNA: TGTGCCAGCATTGCACCCCAGGGTCCCCGAGGTGATGGCTACACCTTC. Its protein is CASIAPQGPRGDGYTF.